This TCR beta chain is from a study of shared clonotypes between healthy human individuals. Regarding the study as a whole: The genetic and exposure-history diversity represented was limited by few donors.

Deep was the level at which the assay was run. Some clones are missing from TCRdb's copy, which holds only in-frame ones; the method was immunoSEQ multiplex PCR. The sample carries around 2,000,000 clones, roughly 94% recorded once. As concerns this clone: Antigen unknown.

Terminally differentiated effector memory CD45RA+ cells were excluded from the naive CD8 cells, which were CD45RO-negative and positively selected for CCR7. The CDR3 spans 12 residues. V dropped 5 bases and J dropped 3 bases, with 7 bases sitting between them. Germline lookup yields CDR1 SEHNR and CDR2 FQNEAQ (reference sequence). The receptor was isolated from a man aged 18 to 29 in good health. The V call is TRBV7-9, the J call TRBJ1-1, with D hard to call. Material for sequencing was naive CD8+ T cells sorted from blood. The CDR3 coding sequence is TGTGCCAGCAGCACCTATGACACTGAAGCTTTCTTT. As protein: CASSTYDTEAFF. The full variable domain, in which reference TRBV7-9 and TRBJ1-1 provide the parts outside the CDR3, is DTGVSQNPRHKITKRGQNVTFRCDPISEHNRLYWYRQTLGQGPEFLTYFQNEAQLEKSRLLSDRFSAERPKGSFSTLEIQRTEQGDSAMYLCASSTYDTEAFFGQGTRLTVV.